This T cell receptor (beta chain) is drawn from a study of T cells in localized non-small cell lung cancer. This clone was seen a few times. The CDR3 loop spans 14 amino acids. Per germline, CDR1 LNHDA and CDR2 SQIVND (reference sequence). V lost 6 bases and J lost 6; bases outside the gene matches: 5. Assay: immunoSEQ multiplex PCR; the TCRdb copy retains only in-frame clones and omits some. Of around 2,000 clones listed, roughly 29% were seen once; the top ten hold about 24%. This sequence joins TRBV19 and TRBJ1-4, with 9 nucleotides matching TRBD1. The TCR originated in a man aged 40 to 75 with stage I lung adenocarcinoma. Material: normal lung tissue next to the tumor, obtained before any cancer treatment. CDR3 amino acids: CASSRNRGHEKLFF. The CDR3 coding sequence is TGTGCCAGTAGCAGAAACAGGGGGCATGAAAAACTGTTTTTT.